This section outlines one T cell receptor (beta chain) sequence together with its context. Clones were read by immunoSEQ multiplex PCR, and TCRdb kept only the in-frame ones, dropping some. Among some 470,000 clones listed, about three quarters were seen once. The data originate from a study of shared clonotypes between healthy human individuals. Germline CDR1 and CDR2: MNHEY and SMNVEV (reference sequence). The CDR3 totals 13 residues. Trimming took 4 bases from V and 8 from J; bases not matched to a gene: 6. V is TRBV27 and J is TRBJ1-2; 8 nucleotides match TRBD1. The receptor was derived from a woman in her thirties or forties in good health. Some clones in this sample may be carry-over from other donors' samples. What was sequenced was PBMCs. The CDR3 here is CASSSWTGLGYTF. The CDR3 DNA reads as TGTGCCAGCAGTTCCTGGACAGGGTTGGGCTACACCTTC.